Detailed here is one TCR beta chain. The protocol was immunoSEQ multiplex PCR, while the TCRdb copy is restricted to in-frame clones and leaves out a portion. The table records about 50,000 clones, about 90% of them present only once. This sample stems from a study of T cell changes during pregnancy in multiple sclerosis. The CDR3 is made up of 14 amino acids. CDR1 and CDR2 from the germline V gene are SGDLS and YYNGEE. The trim removed 3 bases at V and 3 bases at J, leaving 3 bases unmatched. The source is a female donor with multiple sclerosis, enrolled in a pregnancy study. The chain joins TRBV9 to TRBJ1-5; TRBD1 matches at 7 bases. Here the sequenced sample was CD4+ T cells from peripheral blood mononuclear cells, taken in the second trimester of pregnancy. CDR3: CASSEGADNQPQHF. As DNA, the CDR3 is TGTGCCAGCAGCGAGGGGGCTGACAATCAGCCCCAGCATTTT.